This TCR beta chain was sequenced during a study of response to subunit inactivated influenza vaccine. Using its own MiXCR run on the RT-PCR reads, TCRdb lists one record per CDR3 protein. The sample shows under 850,000 distinct CDR3 sequences, roughly 18% of them seen only once. There are a few counts of this clonotype. The V gene end was trimmed by 10 bases and the J gene end by 3 bases; junction bases not matched to a gene: 6. This CDR3 has 13 residues. Germline CDR1 and CDR2: MDHEN and SYDVKM. The chain joins TRBV28 to TRBJ2-1; 7 positions agree with TRBD1. Material: PBMCs from blood, obtained less than 6 days after vaccination. This receptor was taken from a middle-aged man who received an inactivated influenza vaccine. The DNA of the CDR3 is TGTGCCACCCGGGACAGAGACTACAATGAGCAGTTCTTC. Its protein is CATRDRDYNEQFF.